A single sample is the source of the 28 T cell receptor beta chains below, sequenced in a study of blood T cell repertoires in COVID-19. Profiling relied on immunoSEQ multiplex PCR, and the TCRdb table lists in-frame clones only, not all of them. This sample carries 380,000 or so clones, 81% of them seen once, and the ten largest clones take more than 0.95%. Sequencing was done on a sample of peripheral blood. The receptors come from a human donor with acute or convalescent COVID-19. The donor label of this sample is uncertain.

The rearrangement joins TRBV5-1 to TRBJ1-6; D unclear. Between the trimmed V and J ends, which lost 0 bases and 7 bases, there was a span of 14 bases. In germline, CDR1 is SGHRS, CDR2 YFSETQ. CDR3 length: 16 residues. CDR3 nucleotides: TGCGCCAGCAGCTTGGAATCGCGGAGCGAGAATTCACCCCTCCACTTT. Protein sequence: CASSLESRSENSPLHF.

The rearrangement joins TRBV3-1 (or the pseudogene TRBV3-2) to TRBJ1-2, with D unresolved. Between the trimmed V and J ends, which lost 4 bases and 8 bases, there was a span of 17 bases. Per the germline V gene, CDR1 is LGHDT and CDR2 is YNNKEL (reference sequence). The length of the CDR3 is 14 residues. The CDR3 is CASSLRQANRGYTF. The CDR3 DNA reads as TGTGCCAGCAGCCTCCGACAAGCCAATCGGGGCTACACCTTC.

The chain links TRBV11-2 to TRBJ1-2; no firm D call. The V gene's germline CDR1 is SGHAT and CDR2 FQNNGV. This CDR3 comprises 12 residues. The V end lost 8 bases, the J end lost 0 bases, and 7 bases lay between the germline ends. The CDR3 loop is CASGSTNYGYTF. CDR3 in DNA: TGTGCCAGCGGGAGCACTAACTATGGCTACACCTTC.

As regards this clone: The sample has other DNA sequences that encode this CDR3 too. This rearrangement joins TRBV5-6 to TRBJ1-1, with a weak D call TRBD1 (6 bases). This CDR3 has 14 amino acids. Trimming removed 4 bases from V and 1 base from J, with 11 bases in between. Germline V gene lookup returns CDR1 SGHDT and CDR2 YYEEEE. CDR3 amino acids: CASSPQDRNTEAFF. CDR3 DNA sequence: TGTGCCAGCAGCCCTCAGGACAGGAACACTGAAGCTTTCTTT.

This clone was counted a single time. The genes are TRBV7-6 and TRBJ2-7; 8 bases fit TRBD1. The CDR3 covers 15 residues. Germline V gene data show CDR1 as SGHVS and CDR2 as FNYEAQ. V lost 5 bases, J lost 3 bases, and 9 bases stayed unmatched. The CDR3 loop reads CASSETGAYDYEQYF. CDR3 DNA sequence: TGTGCCAGCAGCGAGACAGGGGCTTACGACTACGAGCAGTACTTC.

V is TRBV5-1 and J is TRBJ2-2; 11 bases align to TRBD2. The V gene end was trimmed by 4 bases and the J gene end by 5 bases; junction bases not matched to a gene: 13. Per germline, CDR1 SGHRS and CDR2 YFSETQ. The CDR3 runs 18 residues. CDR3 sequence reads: CASSLTLGLAGGTGELFF. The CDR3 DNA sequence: TGCGCCAGCAGCCTAACTCTAGGACTAGCGGGCGGAACCGGGGAGCTGTTTTTT.

The CDR3 bases are TGCAGCGTAACTGAGGGGGTACTACGCGGGCAGTACTTC. This sequence encodes CSVTEGVLRGQYF. The chain carries TRBV29-1 and TRBJ2-7, with D possibly TRBD1 on 6 matching bases. The CDR3 has 13 amino acids. CDR1 is SQVTM, CDR2 ANQGSEA, per germline. Trimming cost V 6 bases and J 9 bases, with 21 bases left between them.

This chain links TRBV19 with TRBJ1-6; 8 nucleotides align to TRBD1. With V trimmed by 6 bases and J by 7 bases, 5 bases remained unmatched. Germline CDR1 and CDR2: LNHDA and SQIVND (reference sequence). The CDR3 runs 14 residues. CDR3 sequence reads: CASRLDRANSPLHF. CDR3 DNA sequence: TGTGCCAGTAGGCTGGACAGGGCGAATTCACCCCTCCACTTT.

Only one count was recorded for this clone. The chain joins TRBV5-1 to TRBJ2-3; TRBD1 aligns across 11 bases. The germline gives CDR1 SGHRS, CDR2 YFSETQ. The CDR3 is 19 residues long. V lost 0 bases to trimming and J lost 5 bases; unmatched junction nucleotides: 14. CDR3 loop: CASSLGAPGTGGVRDTQYF. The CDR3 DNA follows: TGCGCCAGCAGCTTGGGGGCCCCCGGGACAGGGGGAGTGAGAGATACGCAGTATTTT.

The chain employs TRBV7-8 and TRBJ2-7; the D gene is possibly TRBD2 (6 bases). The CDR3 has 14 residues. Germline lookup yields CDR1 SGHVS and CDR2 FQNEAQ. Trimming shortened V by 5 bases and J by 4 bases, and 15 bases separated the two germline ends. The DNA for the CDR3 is TGTGCCAGCAGCACGGTGGAGGGAGGTTACGAGCAGTACTTC. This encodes CASSTVEGGYEQYF.

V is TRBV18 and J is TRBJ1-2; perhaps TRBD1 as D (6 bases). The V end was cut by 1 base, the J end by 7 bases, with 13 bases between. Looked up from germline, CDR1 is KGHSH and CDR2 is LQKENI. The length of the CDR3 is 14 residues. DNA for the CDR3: TGTGCCAGCTCACCACTTGACAGGATGGGTGGCTACACCTTC. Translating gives CASSPLDRMGGYTF. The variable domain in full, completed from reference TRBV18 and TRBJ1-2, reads NAGVMQNPRHLVRRRGQEARLRCSPMKGHSHVYWYRQLPEEGLKFMVYLQKENIIDESGMPKERFSAEFPKEGPSILRIQQVVRGDSAAYFCASSPLDRMGGYTFGSGTRLTVV.

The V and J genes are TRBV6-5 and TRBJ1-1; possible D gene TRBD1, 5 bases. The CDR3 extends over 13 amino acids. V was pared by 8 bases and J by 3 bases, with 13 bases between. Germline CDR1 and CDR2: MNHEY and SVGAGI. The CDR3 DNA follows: TGTGCCAGCGGGGGGGTTGGTGACACTGAAGCTTTCTTT. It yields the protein CASGGVGDTEAFF.

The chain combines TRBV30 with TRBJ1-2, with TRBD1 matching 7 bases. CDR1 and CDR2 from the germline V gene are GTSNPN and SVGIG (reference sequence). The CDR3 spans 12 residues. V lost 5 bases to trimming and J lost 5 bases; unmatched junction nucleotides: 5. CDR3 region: CAWAQGNYGYTF. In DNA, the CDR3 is TGTGCCTGGGCACAGGGGAATTATGGCTACACCTTC.

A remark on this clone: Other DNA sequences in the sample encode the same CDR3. In nucleotides, the CDR3 is TGTGCCAGCAGCACAGGGGGCACTGAAGCTTTCTTT. It encodes CASSTGGTEAFF. The chain combines TRBV2 with TRBJ1-1; 8 bases are a match to TRBD1. This CDR3 is built from 12 residues. The germline gives CDR1 SNHLY, CDR2 FYNNEI. The ends lost 6 bases at V and 4 bases at J; junction bases unmatched: 1.

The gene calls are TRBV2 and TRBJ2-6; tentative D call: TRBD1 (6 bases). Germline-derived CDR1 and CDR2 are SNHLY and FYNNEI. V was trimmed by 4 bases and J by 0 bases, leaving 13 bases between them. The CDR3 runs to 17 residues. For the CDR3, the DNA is TGTGCCAGCAGTGCTAGGGGGTCCTCCTCTGGGGCCAACGTCCTGACTTTC. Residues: CASSARGSSSGANVLTF.

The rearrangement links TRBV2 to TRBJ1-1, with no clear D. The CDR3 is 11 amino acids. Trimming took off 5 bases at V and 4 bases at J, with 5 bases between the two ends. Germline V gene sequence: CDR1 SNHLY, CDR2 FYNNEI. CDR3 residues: CASSSSTEAFF. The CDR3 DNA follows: TGTGCCAGCAGTTCGAGCACTGAAGCTTTCTTT. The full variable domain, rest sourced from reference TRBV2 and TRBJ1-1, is EPEVTQTPSHQVTQMGQEVILRCVPISNHLYFYWYRQILGQKVEFLVSFYNNEISEKSEIFDDQFSVERPDGSNFTLKIRSTKLEDSAMYFCASSSSTEAFFGQGTRLTVV.

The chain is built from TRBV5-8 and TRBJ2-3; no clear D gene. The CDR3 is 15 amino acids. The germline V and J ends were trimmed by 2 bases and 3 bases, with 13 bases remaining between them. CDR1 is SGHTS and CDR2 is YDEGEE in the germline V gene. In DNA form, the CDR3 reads TGTGCCAGCAGCTTCACCCTTGAGAGGACAGATACGCAGTATTTT. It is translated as CASSFTLERTDTQYF.

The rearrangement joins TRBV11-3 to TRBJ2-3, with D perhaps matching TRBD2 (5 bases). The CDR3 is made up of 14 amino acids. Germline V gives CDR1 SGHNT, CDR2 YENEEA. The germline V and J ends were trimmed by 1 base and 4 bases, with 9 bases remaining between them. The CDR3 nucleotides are TGTGCCAGCAGCTTAGGCAGCGGCGCAGATACGCAGTATTTT. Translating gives CASSLGSGADTQYF.

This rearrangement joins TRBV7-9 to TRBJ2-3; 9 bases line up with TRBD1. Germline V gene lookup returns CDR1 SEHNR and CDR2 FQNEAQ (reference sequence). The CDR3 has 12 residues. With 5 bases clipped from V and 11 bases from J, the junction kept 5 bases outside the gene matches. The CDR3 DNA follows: TGTGCCAGCAGCCCTGGGACAGGGAAGCAGTATTTT. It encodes CASSPGTGKQYF.

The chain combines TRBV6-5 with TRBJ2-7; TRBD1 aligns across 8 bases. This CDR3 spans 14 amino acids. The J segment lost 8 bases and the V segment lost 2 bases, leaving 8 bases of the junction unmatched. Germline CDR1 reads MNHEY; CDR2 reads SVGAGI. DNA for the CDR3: TGTGCCAGCAGTTACCGGGACAGGATTACGCAGCAGTACTTC. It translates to CASSYRDRITQQYF.

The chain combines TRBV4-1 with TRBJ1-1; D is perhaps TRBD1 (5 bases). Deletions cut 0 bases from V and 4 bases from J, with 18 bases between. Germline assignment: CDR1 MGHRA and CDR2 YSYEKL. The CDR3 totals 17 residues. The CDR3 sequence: CASSQDLFGGVSTEAFF. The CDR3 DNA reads TGCGCCAGCAGCCAAGATCTCTTCGGGGGGGTGAGCACTGAAGCTTTCTTT.

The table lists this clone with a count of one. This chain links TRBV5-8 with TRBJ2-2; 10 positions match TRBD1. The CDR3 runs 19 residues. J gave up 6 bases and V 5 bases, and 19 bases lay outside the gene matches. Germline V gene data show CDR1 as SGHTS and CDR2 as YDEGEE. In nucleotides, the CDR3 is TGTGCCAGCAGGATCACTTGGTTTGGGACAGGGGATGGATCCGGGGAGCTGTTTTTT. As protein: CASRITWFGTGDGSGELFF.

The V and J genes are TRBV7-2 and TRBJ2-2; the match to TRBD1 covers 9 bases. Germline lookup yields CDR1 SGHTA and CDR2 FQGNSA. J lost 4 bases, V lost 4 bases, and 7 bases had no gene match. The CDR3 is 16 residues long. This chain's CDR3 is CASSSQGALGTGELFF. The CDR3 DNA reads TGTGCCAGCAGCTCACAGGGGGCGCTGGGCACCGGGGAGCTGTTTTTT.

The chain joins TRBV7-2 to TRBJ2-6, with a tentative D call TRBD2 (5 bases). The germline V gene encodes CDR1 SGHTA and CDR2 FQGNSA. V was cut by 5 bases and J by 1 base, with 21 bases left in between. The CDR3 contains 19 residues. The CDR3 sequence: CASSPRSGVALSGANVLTF. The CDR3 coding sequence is TGTGCCAGCAGCCCTAGGTCCGGGGTGGCCTTATCTGGGGCCAACGTCCTGACTTTC.

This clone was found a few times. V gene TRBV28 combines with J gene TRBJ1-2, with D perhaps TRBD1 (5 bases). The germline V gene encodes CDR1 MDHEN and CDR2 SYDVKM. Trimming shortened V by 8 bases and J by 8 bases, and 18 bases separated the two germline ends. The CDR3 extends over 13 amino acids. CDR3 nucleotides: TGTGCCAGCCAAAACGGGGGTCTTAGAGGCTACACCTTC. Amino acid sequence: CASQNGGLRGYTF.

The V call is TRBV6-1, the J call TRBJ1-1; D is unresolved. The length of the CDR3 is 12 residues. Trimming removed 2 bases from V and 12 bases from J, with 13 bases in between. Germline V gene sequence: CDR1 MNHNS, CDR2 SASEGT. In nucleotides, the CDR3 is TGTGCCAGCAGTGAAATGCGGATGAGAACTTTCTTT. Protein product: CASSEMRMRTFF.

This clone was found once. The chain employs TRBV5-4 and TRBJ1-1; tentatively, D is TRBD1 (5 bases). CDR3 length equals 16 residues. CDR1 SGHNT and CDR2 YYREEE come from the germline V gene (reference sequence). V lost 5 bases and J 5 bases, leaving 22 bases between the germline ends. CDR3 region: CASSPRGKAGQTEAFF. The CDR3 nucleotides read TGTGCCAGCAGTCCCCGGGGTAAGGCGGGGCAGACTGAAGCTTTCTTT.

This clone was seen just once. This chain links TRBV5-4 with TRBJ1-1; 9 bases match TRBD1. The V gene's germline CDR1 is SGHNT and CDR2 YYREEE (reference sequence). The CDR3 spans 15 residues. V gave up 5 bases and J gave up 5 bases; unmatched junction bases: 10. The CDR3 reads CASSRPDRGATEAFF. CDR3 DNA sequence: TGTGCCAGCAGTCGTCCCGACAGGGGGGCAACTGAAGCTTTCTTT.